The 4 T cell receptor beta chains reported below all come from one sample, sequenced in a study of cytomegalovirus exposure and HLA in healthy donors. PCR primers comprised 60 Vbeta and 13 Jbeta primers. Here immunoSEQ multiplex PCR was the method, and the copy in TCRdb shows in-frame clones only, minus some. The profile shows 150,000 to 200,000 clones, around 68% of them singletons. Sequences were obtained from PBMCs. The source is a man under 40 in good health and CMV-seropositive.

V gene TRBV11-2 combines with J gene TRBJ2-3; maybe TRBD2 (7 bases). V was shortened by 4 bases and J by 3 bases, with 23 bases between the two germline ends. The germline gives CDR1 SGHAT, CDR2 FQNNGV. This CDR3 has 18 residues. The DNA of the CDR3 is TGTGCCAGCAGCTCCCGACTAGCTGACAGGATCTTTACAGATACGCAGTATTTT. Translated: CASSSRLADRIFTDTQYF.

This chain uses TRBV6-6 with TRBJ2-7; 7 nucleotides agree with TRBD1. After removal of 2 bases from V and 7 bases from J, the junction contained 14 bases not matched to a gene. This CDR3 has 16 amino acids. In germline, CDR1 is MNHNY, CDR2 SVGAGI (reference sequence). The DNA for the CDR3 is TGTGCCAGCAGTTACCCGACAGGGCCTGGAAGGGGGGAGCAGTACTTC. It encodes CASSYPTGPGRGEQYF.

This clone has only a few counts. J is TRBJ1-1 and V is TRBV18, with 7 nucleotides matching TRBD1. Per the germline V gene, CDR1 is KGHSH and CDR2 is LQKENI. This CDR3 has 15 amino acids. Losses at the gene ends were 3 bases for V and 5 bases for J; bases not matched to a gene: 9. The CDR3 sequence is CASSPSTGDGTEAFF. For the CDR3, the DNA is TGTGCCAGCTCACCTAGTACAGGGGACGGGACTGAAGCTTTCTTT. Variable domain in full (rest from reference TRBV18 and TRBJ1-1): NAGVMQNPRHLVRRRGQEARLRCSPMKGHSHVYWYRQLPEEGLKFMVYLQKENIIDESGMPKERFSAEFPKEGPSILRIQQVVRGDSAAYFCASSPSTGDGTEAFFGQGTRLTVV.

The V call is TRBV29-1, the J call TRBJ1-1, with D hard to call. The length of the CDR3 is 13 residues. Germline CDR1 reads SQVTM; CDR2 reads ANQGSEA. The germline V and J ends were trimmed by 7 bases and 4 bases, with 16 bases remaining between them. Written as DNA, the CDR3 is TGCAGCGCAGGTGACCGGGAGGGCACTGAAGCTTTCTTT. Amino acids: CSAGDREGTEAFF.